This entry features one T cell receptor (beta chain) sequence. These data originate in a study of blood T cell repertoires in COVID-19. As handled by the study authors: Reference gene primer amplification gave estimated nucleated cell counts. Data came from immunoSEQ multiplex PCR; TCRdb stores just in-frame clones and leaves some out. V, J and clone size are taken as reported in that table, and D and trimming were inferred from the DNA itself. The data hold some 190,000 clones, with roughly 83% observed a single time. Trimming removed 3 bases at V and 4 bases at J, with 9 bases between. The CDR3 runs to 12 residues. The germline CDR1 and CDR2 sequences are SQVTM and ANQGSEA.

This TCR came from a woman aged 25 to 39 who had recovered from COVID-19. The J gene is TRBJ1-1, the V gene TRBV29-1; the D is unclear. Specimen: PBMCs or T cells enriched from blood (not recorded which). In nucleotides, the CDR3 is TGCAGCGTTGATTGGTTCGGCACTGAAGCTTTCTTT. Translation gives CSVDWFGTEAFF.